The 20 T cell receptor beta chains given below trace back to one sample, sequenced in a study of beta chain features in type 1 diabetes listed by TCRdb under 2018. Libraries were prepared through the immunoSEQ multiplex PCR assay. The High Capacity cDNA Reverse Transcription Kit was used to reverse transcribe all of the isolated RNA, meaning that expressed TCRB transcripts were what got sequenced. As stored in TCRdb, this immuneACCESS dataset retains in-frame rearrangements with V and J assigned. A fraction of the clones does not appear; measured against another copy, unresolved V genes explain less than half of the discrepancy, and the remainder lacks a known reason. For this sample the table gives hundreds of thousands of clones, of which roughly 31% were detected only once. The ten largest clones represent 0.065% of the sample. Source material: naive CD4+ T cells from blood. In light of the paper, this sample's cell subset or site label describes: true naive CD4+ T cells. The receptors originated from a man between 18 and 35 years old in good health.

This clone was detected a few times. The chain combines TRBV30 with TRBJ1-1; tentative D call: TRBD1 (5 bases). The CDR3 covers 14 residues. CDR1 is GTSNPN, CDR2 SVGIG, per germline (reference sequence). Between the trimmed V and J ends, which lost 0 bases and 4 bases, there was a span of 12 bases. CDR3 DNA: TGTGCCTGGAGTGTGCGCAGGGTGGGCACTGAAGCTTTCTTT. Translation: CAWSVRRVGTEAFF.

The chain links TRBV5-4 to TRBJ2-3; tentative D call: TRBD2 (6 bases). The CDR3 runs 14 residues. With 7 bases removed from V and 0 bases from J, the gap between germline ends came to 12 bases. Germline CDR1 is SGHNT and CDR2 is YYREEE (reference sequence). This CDR3 reads CASGGAQSTDTQYF. CDR3 DNA: TGTGCCAGCGGCGGGGCCCAAAGCACAGATACGCAGTATTTT. The complete variable domain, with remaining parts taken from reference TRBV5-4 and TRBJ2-3, reads ETGVTQSPTHLIKTRGQQVTLRCSSQSGHNTVSWYQQALGQGPQFIFQYYREEENGRGNFPPRFSGLQFPNYSSELNVNALELDDSALYLCASGGAQSTDTQYFGPGTRLTVL.

The chain links TRBV28 to TRBJ2-7, with D perhaps matching TRBD2 (5 bases). Germline V lookup: CDR1 MDHEN, CDR2 SYDVKM. Trimming left V 5 bases short and J 1 base short, with 9 bases between. The CDR3 loop spans 13 amino acids. The CDR3 loop is CASSPSGSYEQYF. CDR3 sequence (DNA): TGTGCCAGCAGTCCCAGCGGATCCTACGAGCAGTACTTC.

This chain links TRBV30 with TRBJ2-7; 9 bases align to TRBD1. Germline CDR1 GTSNPN, CDR2 SVGIG (reference sequence). The V segment lost 2 bases and the J segment 6 bases; nucleotides outside the gene matches: 5. The CDR3 length is 13 residues. In DNA form, the CDR3 reads TGTGCCTGGAGTAGGGGACAGGGAGGCGAGCAGTACTTC. Translating it yields CAWSRGQGGEQYF.

The chain joins TRBV28 to TRBJ1-1; D perhaps matches TRBD1 (5 bases). V was trimmed by 5 bases and J by 5 bases, leaving 15 bases between them. This CDR3 contains 14 residues. The germline CDR1 and CDR2 sequences are MDHEN and SYDVKM. The CDR3 DNA reads TGTGCCAGCAGTGCCAGGGTCGTCCTAACTGAAGCTTTCTTT. Its protein is CASSARVVLTEAFF. Supplemented by reference TRBV28 and TRBJ1-1, the full variable domain reads DVKVTQSSRYLVKRTGEKVFLECVQDMDHENMFWYRQDPGLGLRLIYFSYDVKMKEKGDIPEGYSVSREKKERFSLILESASTNQTSMYLCASSARVVLTEAFFGQGTRLTVV.

The chain uses TRBV5-4 and TRBJ2-1; D gene unclear. Germline V gives CDR1 SGHNT, CDR2 YYREEE (reference sequence). V was shortened by 2 bases and J by 0 bases, with 6 bases between the two germline ends. CDR3 length: 14 residues. The CDR3: CASSFWGSYNEQFF. The CDR3 bases are TGTGCCAGCAGCTTCTGGGGCTCCTACAATGAGCAGTTCTTC.

Here the CDR3 DNA reads TGTGCCAGCAGGGGGACAGAGTCCTACGAGCAGTACTTC. Translating it yields CASRGTESYEQYF. This rearrangement joins TRBV25-1 to TRBJ2-7, with 7 bases lining up with TRBD1. V shed 6 bases, J shed 1 base, and the junction held 3 bases outside the gene matches. Germline V CDR1 and CDR2: MGHDK, SYGVNS. This CDR3 comprises 13 residues.

This clone was observed a few times. This chain joins TRBV4-3 and TRBJ2-3, with D unclear. CDR1 and CDR2 (germline): LGHNA, YSLEER. Trimming removed 2 bases at V and 6 bases at J, with 12 bases between. The CDR3 sequence is 14 residues long. CDR3 coding DNA: TGCGCCAGCAGCCAACGGTATGGGCGGGATACGCAGTATTTT. It specifies CASSQRYGRDTQYF.

The chain has TRBV4-3 and TRBJ2-3, with 11 bases fitting TRBD2. This CDR3 has 15 residues. Per germline, CDR1 LGHNA and CDR2 YSLEER. After removal of 1 base from V and 5 bases from J, the junction contained 2 bases not matched to a gene. The CDR3 DNA reads as TGCGCCAGCAGCCAAGTGCTAGCGGGAGGAGATACGCAGTATTTT. This gives the protein CASSQVLAGGDTQYF.

The chain uses TRBV4-1 and TRBJ2-5; D might be TRBD1 (6 bases). The CDR3 loop spans 15 amino acids. Looked up from germline, CDR1 is MGHRA and CDR2 is YSYEKL. The V end lost 4 bases, the J end lost 3 bases, and 15 bases lay between the germline ends. The CDR3 DNA sequence: TGCGCCAGCAGCCTTCAGGGGTGGTCCGAAGAGACCCAGTACTTC. Amino acid sequence: CASSLQGWSEETQYF.

In its sample, this clone was seen a few times. The chain combines TRBV14 with TRBJ2-7, with 9 nucleotides matching TRBD2. With V trimmed by 1 base and J by 1 base, 5 bases remained unmatched. The germline CDR1 and CDR2 sequences are SGHDN and FVKESK. The CDR3 extends over 16 amino acids. CDR3 protein: CASSQATLAGSYEQYF. DNA of the CDR3: TGTGCCAGCAGCCAAGCCACGCTAGCGGGGTCCTACGAGCAGTACTTC.

This clone has only a few counts. The chain joins TRBV18 to TRBJ2-1; 9 bases align to TRBD1. CDR1 and CDR2 from the germline V gene are KGHSH and LQKENI. V lost 4 bases to trimming and J lost 8 bases; unmatched junction nucleotides: 9. This CDR3 contains 15 residues. The CDR3 spells CASSQGQGSYDEQFF. DNA for the CDR3: TGTGCCAGCTCACAAGGACAGGGGTCTTACGATGAGCAGTTCTTC.

A note on this clone: Its ends do not fully match the called genes, so a read error is possible. The rearrangement joins TRBV7-6 to TRBJ1-4; unclear D gene. The CDR3 loop spans 11 amino acids. The germline CDR1 and CDR2 sequences are SGHVS and FNYEAQ. The CDR3 is CASSYGRKDVF. CDR3 nucleotides: TGTGCCAGCAGCTACGGCCGCAAGGACGTATTT.

This clone has just a few counts. The chain links TRBV7-3 to TRBJ2-7; D remains ambiguous. The germline V gene encodes CDR1 SGHTA and CDR2 FQGTGA. The CDR3 is 14 amino acids. V lost 2 bases to trimming and J lost 5 bases, with 13 bases between them. The CDR3 sequence is CASSLSRDSHEQYF. Written as DNA, the CDR3 is TGTGCCAGCAGCTTATCTAGGGATTCTCACGAGCAGTACTTC.

The chain links TRBV5-1 to TRBJ2-3; D may be TRBD1 (6 bases). This CDR3 has 18 residues. Germline values: CDR1 SGHRS, CDR2 YFSETQ. V lost 4 bases to trimming and J lost 0 bases, with 21 bases between them. The CDR3 is CASSRVPLGQGSTDTQYF. The CDR3, as DNA: TGCGCCAGCAGCCGAGTTCCCCTTGGGCAGGGGAGCACAGATACGCAGTATTTT.

The sample holds one count of this clone. The chain uses TRBV2 and TRBJ2-7; possible D gene TRBD1, 6 bases. The CDR3 has 12 residues. The V end lost 9 bases, the J end lost 6 bases, and 15 bases lay between the germline ends. Germline values: CDR1 SNHLY, CDR2 FYNNEI. CDR3 sequence: CASGITGSEQYF. CDR3 in DNA: TGTGCCAGTGGGATCACAGGGTCCGAGCAGTACTTC.

The table lists this clone with a few counts. This chain connects TRBV29-1 to TRBJ2-7; 10 positions match TRBD2. Germline values: CDR1 SQVTM, CDR2 ANQGSEA. The CDR3 spans 14 residues. The V segment lost 5 bases and the J segment 3 bases; nucleotides outside the gene matches: 7. The CDR3 is CSVSRTSGDYEQYF. CDR3 DNA: TGCAGCGTTTCCCGGACTAGCGGAGACTACGAGCAGTACTTC.

The chain employs TRBV7-2 and TRBJ2-7; maybe TRBD1 (5 bases). The V and J ends lost 0 bases and 2 bases respectively, with 14 bases between them. This CDR3 comprises 16 residues. The germline CDR1 and CDR2 sequences are SGHTA and FQGNSA. CDR3 sequence: CASSLAGQGWAYEQYF. DNA for the CDR3: TGTGCCAGCAGCTTAGCGGGGCAGGGATGGGCCTACGAGCAGTACTTC.

The CDR3 DNA reads as TGTGCCTGGAGTGTTCCCAGGGGGCCTAGAGATACGCAGTATTTT. Translating gives CAWSVPRGPRDTQYF. The chain has TRBV30 and TRBJ2-3, with 8 bases aligning to TRBD1. Germline V gene lookup returns CDR1 GTSNPN and CDR2 SVGIG (reference sequence). This CDR3 has 15 residues. V lost 0 bases, J lost 5 bases, and 7 bases stayed unmatched.

The rearrangement links TRBV28 to TRBJ2-3; D is undetermined. The CDR3 runs 15 residues. Germline CDR1 MDHEN, CDR2 SYDVKM. Trimming took off 10 bases at V and 6 bases at J, with 23 bases between the two ends. CDR3 DNA sequence: TGTGCCACCCGGGCCCCGGACCGGAGTTTGGATACGCAGTATTTT. This sequence encodes CATRAPDRSLDTQYF.